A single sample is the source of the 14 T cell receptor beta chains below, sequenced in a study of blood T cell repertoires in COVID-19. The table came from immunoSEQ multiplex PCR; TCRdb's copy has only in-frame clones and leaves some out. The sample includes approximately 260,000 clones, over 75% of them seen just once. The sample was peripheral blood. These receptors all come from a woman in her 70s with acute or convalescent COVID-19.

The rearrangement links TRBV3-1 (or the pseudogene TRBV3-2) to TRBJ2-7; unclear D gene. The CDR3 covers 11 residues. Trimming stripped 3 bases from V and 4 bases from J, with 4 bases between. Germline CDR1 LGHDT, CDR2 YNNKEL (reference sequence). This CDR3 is CASSHQYEQYF. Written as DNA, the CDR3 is TGTGCCAGCAGCCACCAGTACGAGCAGTACTTC.

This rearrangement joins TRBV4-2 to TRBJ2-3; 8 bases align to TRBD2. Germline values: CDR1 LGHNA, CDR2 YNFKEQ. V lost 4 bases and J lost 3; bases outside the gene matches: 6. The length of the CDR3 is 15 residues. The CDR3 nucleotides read TGTGCCAGCAGCCTTAGCGGGGCCGTGACAGATACGCAGTATTTT. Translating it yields CASSLSGAVTDTQYF.

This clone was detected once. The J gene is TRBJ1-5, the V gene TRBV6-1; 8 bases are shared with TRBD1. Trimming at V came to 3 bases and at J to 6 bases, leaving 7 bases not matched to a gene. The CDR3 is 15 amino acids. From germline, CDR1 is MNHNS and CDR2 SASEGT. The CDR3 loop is CASSDWTGRGQPQHF. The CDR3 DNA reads TGTGCCAGCAGTGATTGGACAGGGAGGGGTCAGCCCCAGCATTTT.

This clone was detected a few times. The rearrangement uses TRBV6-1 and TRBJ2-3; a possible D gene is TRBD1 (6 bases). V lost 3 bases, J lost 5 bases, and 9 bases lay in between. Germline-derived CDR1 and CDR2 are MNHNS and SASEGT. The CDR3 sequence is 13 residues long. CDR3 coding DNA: TGTGCCAGCAGTGATCCAGGGGTAGATACGCAGTATTTT. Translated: CASSDPGVDTQYF.

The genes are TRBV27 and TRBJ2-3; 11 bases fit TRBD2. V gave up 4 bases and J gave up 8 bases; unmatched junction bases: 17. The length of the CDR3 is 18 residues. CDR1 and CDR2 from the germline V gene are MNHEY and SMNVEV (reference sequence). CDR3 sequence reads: CASSYRPDLAGGRGTQYF. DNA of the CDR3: TGTGCCAGCAGTTATCGACCTGATTTAGCGGGGGGGCGGGGTACGCAGTATTTT.

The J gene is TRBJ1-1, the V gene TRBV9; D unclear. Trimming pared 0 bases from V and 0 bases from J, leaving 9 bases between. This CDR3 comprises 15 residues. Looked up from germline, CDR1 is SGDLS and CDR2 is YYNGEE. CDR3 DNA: TGTGCCAGCAGCGTAGGAGGGTCGGTGAACACTGAAGCTTTCTTT. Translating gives CASSVGGSVNTEAFF.

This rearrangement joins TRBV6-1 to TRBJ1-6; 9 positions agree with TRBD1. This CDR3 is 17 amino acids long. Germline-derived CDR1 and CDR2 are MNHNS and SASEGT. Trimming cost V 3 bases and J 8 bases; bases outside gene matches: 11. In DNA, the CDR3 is TGTGCCAGCAGTGAGCATCTGGCGGGACAGGGATATTCACCCCTCCACTTT. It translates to CASSEHLAGQGYSPLHF.

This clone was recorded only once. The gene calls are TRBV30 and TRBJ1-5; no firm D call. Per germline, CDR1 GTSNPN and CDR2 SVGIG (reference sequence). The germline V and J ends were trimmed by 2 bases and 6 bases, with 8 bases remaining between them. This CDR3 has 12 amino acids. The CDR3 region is CAWSTEGQPQHF. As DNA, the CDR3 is TGTGCCTGGAGTACAGAGGGTCAGCCCCAGCATTTT.

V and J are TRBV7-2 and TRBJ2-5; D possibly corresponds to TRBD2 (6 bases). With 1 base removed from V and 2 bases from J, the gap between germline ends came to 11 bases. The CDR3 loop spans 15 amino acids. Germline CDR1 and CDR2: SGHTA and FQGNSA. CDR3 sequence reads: CASSLEERVQETQYF. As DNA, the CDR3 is TGTGCCAGCAGCTTAGAGGAGCGGGTACAAGAGACCCAGTACTTC.

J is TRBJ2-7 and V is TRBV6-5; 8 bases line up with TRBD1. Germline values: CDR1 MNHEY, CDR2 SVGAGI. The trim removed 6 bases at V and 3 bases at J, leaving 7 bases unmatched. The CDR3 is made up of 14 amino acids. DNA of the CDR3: TGTGCCAGCAGCGCCGGGACAGGAGTCTACGAGCAGTACTTC. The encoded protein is CASSAGTGVYEQYF.

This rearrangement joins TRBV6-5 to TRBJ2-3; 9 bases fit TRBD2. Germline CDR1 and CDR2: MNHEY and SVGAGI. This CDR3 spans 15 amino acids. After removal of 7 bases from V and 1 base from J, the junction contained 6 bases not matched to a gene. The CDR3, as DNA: TGTGCCAGCAACTTGGGCGGGGGGGGCACAGATACGCAGTATTTT. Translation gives CASNLGGGGTDTQYF.

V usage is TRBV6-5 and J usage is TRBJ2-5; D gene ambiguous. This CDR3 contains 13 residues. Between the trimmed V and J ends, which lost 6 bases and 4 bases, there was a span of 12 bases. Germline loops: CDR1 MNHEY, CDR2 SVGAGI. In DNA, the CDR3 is TGTGCCAGCAGCCGAAGCCCCGGAGAGACCCAGTACTTC. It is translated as CASSRSPGETQYF.

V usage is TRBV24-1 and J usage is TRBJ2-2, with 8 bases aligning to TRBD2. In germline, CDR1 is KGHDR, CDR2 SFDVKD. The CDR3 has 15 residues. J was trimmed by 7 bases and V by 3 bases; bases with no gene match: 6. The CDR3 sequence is CATSDLAGGHGELFF. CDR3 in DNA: TGTGCCACCAGTGATCTAGCGGGCGGTCACGGGGAGCTGTTTTTT.

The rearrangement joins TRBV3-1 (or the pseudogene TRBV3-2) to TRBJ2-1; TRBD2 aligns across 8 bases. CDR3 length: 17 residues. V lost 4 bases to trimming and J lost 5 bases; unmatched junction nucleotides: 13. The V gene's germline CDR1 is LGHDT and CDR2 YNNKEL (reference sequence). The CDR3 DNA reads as TGTGCCAGCAGCCTCGTGGGCGGTAGCGGGGCACACAATGAGCAGTTCTTC. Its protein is CASSLVGGSGAHNEQFF.